Sequencing of this T cell receptor (beta chain) was carried out in a study of blood T cell repertoires in COVID-19. About the study: Material from acute and convalescent COVID-19 was sourced from the United States, Italy and Spain. T cells, B-cell-depleted T cells, or PBMCs provided the cDNA or gDNA that served as material.

Study processing details: Counts of nucleated cells, estimated from reference gene primer amplification, were obtained. Sequencing used immunoSEQ multiplex PCR; TCRdb keeps in-frame clones, though not all of them. V and J calls and clone size are copied from that table; D and trimming were computed from the DNA. The table shows hundreds of thousands of clones, with approximately 88% occurring only once. This TCR came from a woman under 40 with COVID-19, enrolled during active disease. Specimen: peripheral blood.

The CDR3 coding sequence is TGTGCCAGCAGCTTAGCGGGGGGAAAAGAGACCCAGTACTTC. Translated, it gives CASSLAGGKETQYF. The rearrangement links TRBV11-3 to TRBJ2-5; 7 nucleotides agree with TRBD2. The length of the CDR3 is 14 residues. The germline gives CDR1 SGHNT, CDR2 YENEEA. The V gene end was trimmed by 1 base and the J gene end by 3 bases; junction bases not matched to a gene: 2.